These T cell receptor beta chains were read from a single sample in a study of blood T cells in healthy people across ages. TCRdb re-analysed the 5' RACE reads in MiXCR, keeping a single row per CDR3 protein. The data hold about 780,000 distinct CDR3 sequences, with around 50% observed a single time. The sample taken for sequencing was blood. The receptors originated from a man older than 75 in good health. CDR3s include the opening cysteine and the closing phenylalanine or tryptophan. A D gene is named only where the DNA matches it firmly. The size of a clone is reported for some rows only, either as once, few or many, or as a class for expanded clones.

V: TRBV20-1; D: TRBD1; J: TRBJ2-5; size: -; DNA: TGCAGTGCCACGGACAGGGGGGGAGAAGAGACCCAGTACTTC; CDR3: CSATDRGGEETQYF
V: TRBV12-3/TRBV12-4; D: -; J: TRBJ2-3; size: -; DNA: TGTGCCAGCAGGTTGATGAGAGCAGATACGGAGTATTTT; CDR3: CASRLMRADTEYF
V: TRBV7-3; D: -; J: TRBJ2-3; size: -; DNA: TGTGCCAGCAGCTTAGGTGGACAACTCACAGATACGCAGTATTTT; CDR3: CASSLGGQLTDTQYF
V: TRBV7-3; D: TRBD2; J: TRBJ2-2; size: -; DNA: TGTGCCAGCAGCCTAGCGGGAGGGCCGTCTACCGGGGAGCTGTTTTTT; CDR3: CASSLAGGPSTGELFF
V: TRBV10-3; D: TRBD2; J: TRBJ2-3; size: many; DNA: TGTGCCATCAGTGAGCCGGGACTAGGAGTCACAGATACGCAGTATTTT; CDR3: CAISEPGLGVTDTQYF
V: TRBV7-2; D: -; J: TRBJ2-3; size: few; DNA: TGTGCCAGCAGCTTAGGGGCACACACAGATACGCAGTATTTT; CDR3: CASSLGAHTDTQYF
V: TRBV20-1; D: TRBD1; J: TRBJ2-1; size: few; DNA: TGCAGTGCCCCCTACCAGGGGGCGGCGTACAATGAGCAGTTCTTC; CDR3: CSAPYQGAAYNEQFF
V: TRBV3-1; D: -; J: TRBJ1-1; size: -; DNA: TGTGCCAGCAGCCTAAAACGACAGAAAGCTTTCTTT; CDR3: CASSLKRQKAFF
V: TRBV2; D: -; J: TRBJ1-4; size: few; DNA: TGTGCCAGCAGTGAAGGGGGGGAAGGGAATGAAAAACTGTTTTTT; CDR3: CASSEGGEGNEKLFF
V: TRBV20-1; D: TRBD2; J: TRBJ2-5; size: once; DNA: TGCAGTGCTCCCCTAGCGGGAGCTGGGGAGACCCAGTACTTC; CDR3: CSAPLAGAGETQYF
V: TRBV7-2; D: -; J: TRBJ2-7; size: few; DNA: TGTGCCAGCAGCTTAGTTGGCAGCCCCGAGCAGTACTTC; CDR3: CASSLVGSPEQYF
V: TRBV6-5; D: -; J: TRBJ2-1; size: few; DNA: TGTGCCAGCAGCTCGGACAGCAATGAGCAGTTCTTC; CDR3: CASSSDSNEQFF
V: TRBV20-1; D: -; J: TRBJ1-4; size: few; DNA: TGCAGTGCTAGTGCAGGGAACAACGAAAAACTGTTTTTT; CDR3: CSASAGNNEKLFF
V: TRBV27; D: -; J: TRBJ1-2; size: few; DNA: TGTGCCAGCAGTTTAAGAGGGCTCTATGGCTACACCTTC; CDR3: CASSLRGLYGYTF
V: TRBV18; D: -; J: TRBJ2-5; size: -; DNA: TGTGCCAGCTCACCCCAGGGGGGGGTTCTGGAGACCCAGTACTTC; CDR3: CASSPQGGVLETQYF
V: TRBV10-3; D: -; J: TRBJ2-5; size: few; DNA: TGTGCCATCAGTGAGTCGACTCAGAATAAAGAGACCCAGTACTTC; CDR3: CAISESTQNKETQYF
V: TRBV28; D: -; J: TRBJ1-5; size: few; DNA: TGTGCCAGCAGTTCCCCCCTTGATTGGGGGGTGAGCAATCAGCCCCAGCATTTT; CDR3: CASSSPLDWGVSNQPQHF
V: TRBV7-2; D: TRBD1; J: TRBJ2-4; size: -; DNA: TGTGCCAGCAGCGAGGGGGCGGCCAAAAACATTCAGTACTTC; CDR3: CASSEGAAKNIQYF
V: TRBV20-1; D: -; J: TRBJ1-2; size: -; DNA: TGCAGTGCTAGAGTGTTCGGACATCAATATGGCTACACCTTC; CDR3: CSARVFGHQYGYTF
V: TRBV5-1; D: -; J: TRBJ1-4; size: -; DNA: TGCGCCAGCAGCTTCACCTGGGGCGCTAGAAATGAAAAACTGTTTTTT; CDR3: CASSFTWGARNEKLFF